What follows are 2 T cell receptor beta chains derived from one specimen sequenced in a study of neurological immune-mediated disorders. TCRdb recomputed calls from the 5' RACE reads with MiXCR, one row per CDR3 protein. Among roughly 47,000 distinct CDR3 sequences listed, roughly 4.1% were seen once. The sequenced sample was PBMCs. These receptors all come from a woman in her sixties with multiple sclerosis.

This clonotype was seen only a few times. CDR3 sequence reads: CASSTGGSGDEQYF. The CDR3, as DNA: TGTGCCAGCAGCACCGGGGGCTCCGGGGACGAGCAGTACTTC. The chain combines TRBV9 with TRBJ2-7, with D possibly being TRBD1 or TRBD2 (6 bases each). The CDR3 runs 14 residues. Looked up from germline, CDR1 is SGDLS and CDR2 is YYNGEE. Trimming cost V 4 bases and J 5 bases, with 16 bases left between them.

Many counts were recorded for this clonotype. The genes are TRBV4-2 and TRBJ2-3; 9 positions agree with TRBD2. Germline V gene sequence: CDR1 LGHNA, CDR2 YNFKEQ. The CDR3 consists of 14 residues. The junction had 5 bases not matched to a gene; V was cut back by 10 bases and J by 0 bases. This CDR3 is CATSGETSTDTQYF. CDR3 nucleotides: TGTGCCACTAGCGGGGAGACTAGCACAGATACGCAGTATTTT.